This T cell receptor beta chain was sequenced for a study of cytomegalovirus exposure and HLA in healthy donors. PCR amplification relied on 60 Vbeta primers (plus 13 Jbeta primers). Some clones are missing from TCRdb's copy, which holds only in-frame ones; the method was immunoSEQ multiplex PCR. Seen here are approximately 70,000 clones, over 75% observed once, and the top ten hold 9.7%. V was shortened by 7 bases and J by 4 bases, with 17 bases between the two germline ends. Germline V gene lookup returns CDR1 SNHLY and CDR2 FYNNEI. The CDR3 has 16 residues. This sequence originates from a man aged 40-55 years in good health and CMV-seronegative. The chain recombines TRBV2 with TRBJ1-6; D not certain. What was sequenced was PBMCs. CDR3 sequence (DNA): TGTGCCAGCATGCCGGAGGGTACTTCGTATAATTCACCCCTCCACTTT. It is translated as CASMPEGTSYNSPLHF. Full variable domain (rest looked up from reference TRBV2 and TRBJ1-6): EPEVTQTPSHQVTQMGQEVILRCVPISNHLYFYWYRQILGQKVEFLVSFYNNEISEKSEIFDDQFSVERPDGSNFTLKIRSTKLEDSAMYFCASMPEGTSYNSPLHFGNGTRLTVT.